The 23 T cell receptor beta chains in this list originate from one sample, sequenced in a study of OX40 agonist ivuxolimab in advanced cancers. This table comes from immunoSEQ multiplex PCR, and its TCRdb copy is limited to in-frame clones, with some not included. The sample has 60,000 or so clones; approximately 83% are singletons. Sequenced material: CD4+ or CD8+ T cells sorted from blood, taken in a trial of the OX40 agonist ivuxolimab. These receptors all come from an adult with an advanced solid tumor such as melanoma, head and neck, liver or kidney cancer.

This clone occurred a few times. The chain links TRBV6-4 to TRBJ2-3; perhaps TRBD2 as D (6 bases). Deletions cut 2 bases from V and 3 bases from J, with 12 bases between. Germline CDR1 MRHNA, CDR2 SNTAGT. The CDR3 has 15 amino acids. The CDR3: CASSDEAGNTDTQYF. The CDR3 nucleotides read TGTGCCAGCAGTGACGAGGCGGGGAATACAGATACGCAGTATTTT.

This clone came up a few times. This chain links TRBV29-1 with TRBJ1-2, with 9 bases aligning to TRBD1. The CDR3 consists of 15 residues. V gave up 0 bases and J gave up 2 bases; unmatched junction bases: 4. The germline CDR1 and CDR2 sequences are SQVTM and ANQGSEA. The CDR3 bases are TGCAGCGTTGAAGATAGCGACAGGGGGAACTATGGCTACACCTTC. Protein sequence: CSVEDSDRGNYGYTF.

Within the sample, this clone is medium-sized. This chain connects TRBV10-1 to TRBJ2-2; the D is unclear. Trimming shortened V by 6 bases and J by 5 bases, and 4 bases separated the two germline ends. Germline V gene sequence: CDR1 WNHNN, CDR2 SYGVQD (reference sequence). The CDR3 loop spans 11 amino acids. Here the CDR3 reads CASRGTGELFF. The CDR3, as DNA: TGCGCCAGCAGGGGAACCGGGGAGCTGTTTTTT.

The chain uses TRBV19 and TRBJ1-4; weak D call: TRBD1 (5 bases). This CDR3 region has 14 residues. Trimming took 5 bases from V and 4 from J, leaving 11 bases between them. Germline CDR1 LNHDA, CDR2 SQIVND (reference sequence). CDR3 sequence (DNA): TGTGCCAGTAGTCCCCGGGACCTTAATGAAAAACTGTTTTTT. It codes for CASSPRDLNEKLFF.

This clone is a singleton in its sample. J is TRBJ2-5 and V is TRBV7-8; tentative D call: TRBD2 (5 bases). CDR1 SGHVS and CDR2 FQNEAQ come from the germline V gene. CDR3 length equals 16 residues. The V and J ends lost 2 bases and 3 bases respectively, with 16 bases between them. This CDR3 is CASSLLEDSVKETQYF. The CDR3 nucleotides read TGTGCCAGCAGCTTATTAGAGGATAGCGTGAAAGAGACCCAGTACTTC.

The V and J genes are TRBV27 and TRBJ2-6, with D perhaps TRBD1 or TRBD2 (5 bases each). Looked up from germline, CDR1 is MNHEY and CDR2 is SMNVEV (reference sequence). This CDR3 has 15 residues. V lost 6 bases to trimming and J lost 4 bases, with 13 bases between them. CDR3 DNA: TGTGCCAGCAGGCTGGTGGGGACCGGGGCCAACGTCCTGACTTTC. It is translated as CASRLVGTGANVLTF. The full variable domain, in which reference TRBV27 and TRBJ2-6 provide the parts outside the CDR3, is EAQVTQNPRYLITVTGKKLTVTCSQNMNHEYMSWYRQDPGLGLRQIYYSMNVEVTDKGDVPEGYKVSRKEKRNFPLILESPSPNQTSLYFCASRLVGTGANVLTFGAGSRLTVL.

The chain links TRBV2 to TRBJ1-6; D may be TRBD1 (5 bases). V was clipped by 10 bases and J by 10 bases, with 14 bases between them. The CDR3 extends over 12 amino acids. Germline V gives CDR1 SNHLY, CDR2 FYNNEI. The chain's CDR3 is CATQQDGSPLHF. For the CDR3, the DNA is TGTGCCACCCAACAGGACGGATCACCCCTCCACTTT.

This chain connects TRBV5-1 to TRBJ2-3, with TRBD2 identical over 7 bases. Per germline, CDR1 SGHRS and CDR2 YFSETQ. The CDR3 extends over 17 amino acids. V dropped 2 bases and J dropped 3; count of bases not matched to a gene: 12. CDR3 loop: CASSFGRALGITDTQYF. CDR3 nucleotide sequence: TGCGCCAGCAGCTTTGGGAGGGCGTTGGGCATTACAGATACGCAGTATTTT.

Concerning this clone itself: A read error may account for a junction end that differs from germline. Other DNA sequences in the sample encode the same CDR3. V usage is TRBV7-2 and J usage is TRBJ2-5; D is unresolved. Germline values: CDR1 SGHTA, CDR2 FQGNSA. This CDR3 has 12 amino acids. This CDR3 is CASSTYQETQYF. The CDR3 coding sequence is TGTGCCAGCAGCACGTACCAAGAAACCCAGTACTTC.

J is TRBJ2-5 and V is TRBV7-2; TRBD2 matches 14 bases. The CDR3 extends over 16 amino acids. J lost 5 bases, V lost 5 bases, and 7 bases had no gene match. Germline values: CDR1 SGHTA, CDR2 FQGNSA. The CDR3 reads CASSLRLAGGTETQYF. The CDR3 DNA is TGTGCCAGCAGCCTGCGACTAGCGGGGGGGACCGAGACCCAGTACTTC.

This chain links TRBV10-3 with TRBJ1-2; possible D gene TRBD1, 6 bases. Trimming shortened V by 2 bases and J by 8 bases, and 12 bases separated the two germline ends. Germline V gene lookup returns CDR1 ENHRY and CDR2 SYGVKD. The CDR3 totals 13 residues. For the CDR3, the DNA is TGTGCCATCAGTGAGGACAGGACTCAGGGCTACACCTTC. Its protein is CAISEDRTQGYTF.

The chain recombines TRBV28 with TRBJ2-7, with a tentative D call TRBD2 (6 bases). CDR3 size: 15 residues. Germline CDR1 is MDHEN and CDR2 is SYDVKM. Trimming removed 2 bases from V and 1 base from J, with 12 bases in between. Written as DNA, the CDR3 is TGTGCCAGCAGTTTAAGGGACTCCGGTTCCTACGAGCAGTACTTC. Translated, it gives CASSLRDSGSYEQYF.

This clone was observed a handful of times. The CDR3 bases are TGTGCCTGGGGCCGGGGACTATATGGCTACACCTTC. Its translation: CAWGRGLYGYTF. V is TRBV30 and J is TRBJ1-2; TRBD1 might be the D (5 bases). The CDR3 sequence is 12 residues long. Trimming pared 5 bases from V and 5 bases from J, leaving 12 bases between. CDR1 is GTSNPN, CDR2 SVGIG, per germline (reference sequence).

This clone has just one count. This chain links TRBV19 with TRBJ1-1; D call uncertain. The CDR3 is 13 amino acids. Germline V gene data show CDR1 as LNHDA and CDR2 as SQIVND (reference sequence). The V and J ends lost 7 bases and 6 bases respectively, with 15 bases between them. This CDR3 is CASTFSRTAEAFF. In nucleotides, the CDR3 is TGTGCCAGTACCTTCTCCCGGACGGCTGAAGCTTTCTTT.

Concerning this clone: Distinct nucleotide sequences in the sample also encode this CDR3. J is TRBJ2-1 and V is TRBV4-1; TRBD1 might be the D (5 bases). Germline CDR1 and CDR2: MGHRA and YSYEKL. With 0 bases removed from V and 0 bases from J, the gap between germline ends came to 6 bases. The CDR3 is 15 residues long. This CDR3 is CASSQDTGSYNEQFF. In DNA form, the CDR3 reads TGCGCCAGCAGCCAAGATACAGGCTCCTACAATGAGCAGTTCTTC.

The chain uses TRBV6-5 and TRBJ1-4; weak D call: TRBD1 (5 bases). The CDR3 has 14 residues. Germline loops: CDR1 MNHEY, CDR2 SVGAGI. The ends were cut back, 5 bases at V and 3 bases at J, with 10 bases in the middle. The CDR3 nucleotides read TGTGCCAGCAGTCGTTGGGGGGCTAATGAAAAACTGTTTTTT. It encodes CASSRWGANEKLFF.

The rearrangement uses TRBV28 and TRBJ2-5; tentative D call: TRBD1 (5 bases). This CDR3 has 14 amino acids. Germline CDR1 reads MDHEN; CDR2 reads SYDVKM. The germline V and J ends were trimmed by 7 bases and 2 bases, with 14 bases remaining between them. The CDR3 protein is CASNPPRGQETQYF. The CDR3 region has the DNA TGTGCCAGCAACCCCCCTAGGGGTCAAGAGACCCAGTACTTC. Complete variable domain (other parts from reference TRBV28 and TRBJ2-5): DVKVTQSSRYLVKRTGEKVFLECVQDMDHENMFWYRQDPGLGLRLIYFSYDVKMKEKGDIPEGYSVSREKKERFSLILESASTNQTSMYLCASNPPRGQETQYFGPGTRLLVL.

J is TRBJ1-2 and V is TRBV18, with 7 bases lining up with TRBD1. The CDR3 spans 13 residues. Germline V gives CDR1 KGHSH, CDR2 LQKENI. Losses at the gene ends were 6 bases for V and 5 bases for J; bases not matched to a gene: 6. CDR3 loop: CASSSDRVYGYTF. CDR3 in DNA: TGTGCCAGCTCCAGCGACAGGGTTTATGGCTACACCTTC.

The V and J genes are TRBV6-1 and TRBJ1-1; possible D gene TRBD1, 5 bases. CDR1 is MNHNS and CDR2 is SASEGT in the germline V gene. V shed 7 bases and J shed 6 bases, with 12 bases lying between them. There are 12 residues in the CDR3. Written as DNA, the CDR3 is TGTGCCAGCAAGACTGTGGGGGCTGAAGCTTTCTTT. Translated: CASKTVGAEAFF.

The rearrangement joins TRBV27 to TRBJ1-4; 11 bases line up with TRBD1. With 4 bases clipped from V and 7 bases from J, the junction kept 5 bases outside the gene matches. This CDR3 spans 15 amino acids. Germline-derived CDR1 and CDR2 are MNHEY and SMNVEV (reference sequence). The CDR3 loop is CASSYRTGGTEKLFF. In DNA, the CDR3 is TGTGCCAGCAGTTACCGGACAGGGGGCACTGAAAAACTGTTTTTT.

This clone was seen once. The rearrangement links TRBV18 to TRBJ2-5, with 12 nucleotides matching TRBD2. The J call may be faulty, since TRBJ2-7 better matches the DNA end. The CDR3 is made up of 17 amino acids. Germline V gene data show CDR1 as KGHSH and CDR2 as LQKENI. CDR3 region: CASSPPNRLAGATEQYF. For the CDR3, the DNA is TGTGCCAGCTCACCACCGAACAGACTAGCGGGGGCGACCGAGCAGTACTTC.

This chain connects TRBV15 to TRBJ1-1; 7 bases align to TRBD1. Looked up from germline, CDR1 is LNHNV and CDR2 is YYDKDF (reference sequence). V lost 2 bases to trimming and J lost 5 bases; unmatched junction nucleotides: 5. The CDR3 sequence is 14 residues long. CDR3 loop: CATSRNQGGTEAFF. The CDR3, as DNA: TGTGCCACCAGCAGAAACCAGGGGGGGACTGAAGCTTTCTTT.

The genes are TRBV5-1 and TRBJ2-5; D gene uncertain. The ends were cut back, 0 bases at V and 7 bases at J, with 10 bases in the middle. The germline CDR1 and CDR2 sequences are SGHRS and YFSETQ. CDR3 length: 13 residues. As DNA, the CDR3 is TGCGCCAGCAGCTTGGATCGTCCGGGGACCCAGTACTTC. It encodes CASSLDRPGTQYF.